This T cell receptor beta chain was captured by sequencing in a study of T cells expressing NK-cell markers. The study's findings and limits: Each of a handful of donors carried dominant NKG2C+ clonotypes accounting for roughly 1.0-7.0% of CD8+ T cells.

The CDR3 consists of 14 residues. Concerning this clonotype itself: Its antigen remains unidentified.

For each CDR3 protein, TCRdb gives one entry from its re-call of the 5' RACE reads, without DNA. Here the sample table reports 200,000 to 300,000 distinct CDR3 sequences. Material: blood T cells: a sorted CD56 or NKG2C T cell subset, CD4+ or CD8+ T cells, or bulk PBMC T cells (not recorded which). This TCR derives from a woman between 18 and 70 years old in good health. The V and J genes are TRBV12-3 or TRBV12-4 and TRBJ1-4. The CDR3 reads CASSLSPVREKLFF.